These 26 T cell receptor beta chains share one sample of origin, sequenced in a study of Graves' ophthalmopathy and Graves' hyperthyroidism. The authors amplified TCR beta CDR3 regions from RNA transcripts. The workflow started with a first-round RT-PCR run with HTBI primers and then moved on to a second-round multiplex PCR. TCRdb redid the calling of the multiplex PCR reads with MiXCR, one entry per CDR3 protein. The data hold some 390,000 distinct CDR3 sequences, with 15% to 20% observed a single time. Sequenced input: peripheral blood. The receptors stem from a woman aged 18-29 years with Graves' ophthalmopathy.

In this sample, this clonotype turned up many times. V usage is TRBV13 and J usage is TRBJ1-1; D is ambiguous. Trimming took 4 bases from V and 4 from J, leaving 13 bases between them. This CDR3 has 14 amino acids. Germline CDR1 and CDR2: PRHDT and FYEKMQ (reference sequence). CDR3 nucleotide sequence: TGTGCCAGCAGCTCCCCTGCCGGAGGCACTGAAGCTTTCTTT. Translation: CASSSPAGGTEAFF.

In this sample, this clonotype turned up many times. The V call is TRBV12-3 or TRBV12-4, the J call TRBJ1-6; 12 bases match TRBD1. Unmatched junction bases numbered 16, after V lost 3 bases and J lost 7 bases. The CDR3 is 20 residues long. The CDR3 loop is CASSFFLEPGQGARNSPLHF. CDR3 nucleotide sequence: TGTGCCAGCAGTTTTTTCCTGGAGCCGGGACAGGGGGCGAGGAATTCACCCCTCCACTTT.

This clonotype was counted ten times or more. The chain links TRBV28 to TRBJ2-7, with unresolved D. The CDR3 length is 14 residues. V lost 3 bases to trimming and J lost 3 bases, with 12 bases between them. The germline V gene has CDR1 MDHEN and CDR2 SYDVKM. In DNA form, the CDR3 reads TGTGCCAGCAGTTTTAGGGCGACAAACTACGAGCAGTACTTC. Amino acids: CASSFRATNYEQYF. Based on the CDR3 plus reference TRBV28 and TRBJ2-7, the full variable domain is DVKVTQSSRYLVKRTGEKVFLECVQDMDHENMFWYRQDPGLGLRLIYFSYDVKMKEKGDIPEGYSVSREKKERFSLILESASTNQTSMYLCASSFRATNYEQYFGPGTRLTVT.

At least ten counts were recorded for this clonotype. The chain combines TRBV7-2 with TRBJ2-7, with TRBD2 identical over 8 bases. V shed 6 bases, J shed 2 bases, and the junction held 3 bases outside the gene matches. Germline V gives CDR1 SGHTA, CDR2 FQGNSA. The CDR3 totals 13 residues. The CDR3 region is CASRRGDAYEQYF. For the CDR3, the DNA is TGTGCCAGCAGGCGGGGGGATGCCTACGAGCAGTACTTC.

This clonotype came up many times. The chain recombines TRBV27 with TRBJ1-2; D call uncertain. With 5 bases removed from V and 4 bases from J, the gap between germline ends came to 14 bases. CDR1 and CDR2 from the germline V gene are MNHEY and SMNVEV (reference sequence). There are 14 residues in the CDR3. The CDR3 loop reads CASSPQQRVYGYTF. The CDR3, as DNA: TGTGCCAGCAGTCCACAACAACGGGTCTATGGCTACACCTTC.

This clonotype was seen repeatedly, ten times or more. J is TRBJ1-1 and V is TRBV7-2; D may be TRBD1 (6 bases). The germline V and J ends were trimmed by 5 bases and 1 base, with 14 bases remaining between them. The CDR3 spans 15 residues. Germline values: CDR1 SGHTA, CDR2 FQGNSA. This CDR3 is CASSPAGGANTEAFF. The CDR3 bases are TGTGCCAGCAGCCCAGCGGGGGGCGCGAACACTGAAGCTTTCTTT.

This clonotype was seen many times. The V and J genes are TRBV13 and TRBJ2-7; tentative D call: TRBD2 (6 bases). Trimming took off 0 bases at V and 1 base at J, with 13 bases between the two ends. Germline lookup yields CDR1 PRHDT and CDR2 FYEKMQ (reference sequence). The CDR3 is 16 amino acids. CDR3 amino acids: CASSLGRAGLSYEQYF. Here the CDR3 DNA reads TGTGCCAGCAGCTTAGGCCGGGCGGGACTTTCCTACGAGCAGTACTTC.

This clonotype was detected many times. This may stem from a read error, because a much larger clone lies one nucleotide away. The chain couples TRBV11-2 to TRBJ1-5; possible D gene TRBD1, 5 bases. CDR1 SGHAT and CDR2 FQNNGV come from the germline V gene. This CDR3 is 17 amino acids long. The CDR3 bases are TGTGCCGGCAGCTTAGTCCCGCCAGGGATGGGCAATCAGCCCCAGCATTTT. Translated, it gives CAGSLVPPGMGNQPQHF.

This clonotype was seen a handful of times. The chain combines TRBV4-3 with TRBJ2-5, with 8 bases aligning to TRBD2. This CDR3 has 17 residues. Germline loops: CDR1 LGHNA, CDR2 YSLEER. V lost 1 base to trimming and J lost 0 bases; unmatched junction nucleotides: 7. The CDR3 DNA is TGCGCCAGCAGCCAAGGATACGGCGGGGGGTACCAAGAGACCCAGTACTTC. Translated, it gives CASSQGYGGGYQETQYF.

This clonotype was observed many times. The chain carries TRBV2 and TRBJ1-1; TRBD1 is a possible D gene (5 bases). This CDR3 spans 18 amino acids. Germline CDR1 and CDR2: SNHLY and FYNNEI. The V end lost 0 bases, the J end lost 5 bases, and 22 bases lay between the germline ends. The CDR3 loop is CASSEALWRTRAGTEAFF. In nucleotides, the CDR3 is TGTGCCAGCAGTGAAGCGCTTTGGCGGACACGGGCAGGGACTGAAGCTTTCTTT.

This clonotype appeared many times. J is TRBJ2-7 and V is TRBV28; perhaps D is TRBD1 or TRBD2 (5 bases each). Between the trimmed V and J ends, which lost 5 bases and 2 bases, there was a span of 16 bases. Germline lookup yields CDR1 MDHEN and CDR2 SYDVKM. This CDR3 spans 15 amino acids. The CDR3 here is CASSPSGPGTYEQYF. The CDR3 nucleotides read TGTGCCAGCAGTCCCTCGGGACCCGGAACCTACGAGCAGTACTTC.

Many counts were recorded for this clonotype. V is TRBV30 and J is TRBJ2-7; D is unclear. Germline V CDR1 and CDR2: GTSNPN, SVGIG (reference sequence). V lost 4 bases, J lost 4 bases, and 8 bases lay in between. The length of the CDR3 is 11 residues. In DNA form, the CDR3 reads TGTGCCTGGACGTCTGAGTACGAGCAGTACTTC. Residues: CAWTSEYEQYF.

At least ten counts were recorded for this clonotype. This sequence joins TRBV4-1 and TRBJ1-2; 10 nucleotides match TRBD1. Germline V gene sequence: CDR1 MGHRA, CDR2 YSYEKL. V gave up 0 bases and J gave up 8 bases; unmatched junction bases: 9. This CDR3 comprises 16 residues. The CDR3 region has the DNA TGCGCCAGCAGCCAAGATCCCGGGACAGGGGCGGGAGGCTACACCTTC. Its protein product is CASSQDPGTGAGGYTF.

This clonotype was seen a few times. V gene TRBV12-3 or TRBV12-4 combines with J gene TRBJ1-5; D might be TRBD1 (6 bases). The CDR3 runs to 16 residues. Trimming pared 2 bases from V and 0 bases from J, leaving 11 bases between. The CDR3 here is CASSLFWTDSNQPQHF. The CDR3, as DNA: TGTGCCAGCAGTTTATTTTGGACAGATAGCAATCAGCCCCAGCATTTT.

This rearrangement joins TRBV6-2 or TRBV6-3 to TRBJ2-5; 8 bases are shared with TRBD2. Trimming cost V 7 bases and J 5 bases; bases outside gene matches: 9. Germline CDR1 and CDR2: MNHEY and SVGEGT. CDR3 size: 14 residues. DNA for the CDR3: TGTGCCAGCACGGACAGCGGGGGCCAGGAGACCCAGTACTTC. It is translated as CASTDSGGQETQYF.

This clonotype was observed a handful of times. The chain carries TRBV3-1 and TRBJ2-2; 8 bases fit TRBD2. After removal of 5 bases from V and 9 bases from J, the junction contained 8 bases not matched to a gene. The germline CDR1 and CDR2 sequences are LGHDT and YNNKEL (reference sequence). This CDR3 spans 14 amino acids. The CDR3 bases are TGTGCCAGCAGCTTCAACCGACTAGCGCGGGAGCTGTTTTTT. This codes for CASSFNRLARELFF.

This clonotype was detected only once. This sequence may be a read error, since a much larger clone differs from it by one base. This chain joins TRBV10-3 and TRBJ2-5, with 15 positions matching TRBD2. The CDR3 length is 13 residues. Losses at the gene ends were 10 bases for V and 5 bases for J; bases not matched to a gene: 2. Germline CDR1 reads ENHRY; CDR2 reads SYGVKD. CDR3 nucleotide sequence: TGTGCCACCGGGACTAGCGGGGGGGAGACCCAGTACTTC. This sequence encodes CATGTSGGETQYF.

This clonotype was observed at least ten times. V is TRBV6-1 and J is TRBJ2-7; a weak D match, TRBD1 (7 bases). Germline V gene lookup returns CDR1 MNHNS and CDR2 SASEGT. The length of the CDR3 is 15 residues. V shed 3 bases and J shed 3 bases, with 15 bases lying between them. CDR3 sequence reads: CASSDQGDSYYEQYF. The CDR3 DNA is TGTGCCAGCAGTGATCAGGGGGACTCATACTACGAGCAGTACTTC.

The chain joins TRBV24-1 to TRBJ1-2; D ambiguous. CDR1 is KGHDR, CDR2 SFDVKD, per germline. This CDR3 has 13 residues. The V and J ends lost 5 bases and 6 bases respectively, with 12 bases between them. The CDR3 reads CATSGAQYDGYTF. The DNA of the CDR3 is TGTGCCACCAGTGGCGCCCAGTACGATGGCTACACCTTC.

This clonotype was recorded many times. The genes are TRBV11-2 and TRBJ1-1, with D hard to call. Germline CDR1 reads SGHAT; CDR2 reads FQNNGV. This CDR3 has 17 amino acids. The V end lost 8 bases, the J end lost 2 bases, and 24 bases lay between the germline ends. The CDR3 DNA reads as TGTGCCAGCCTCAGTGGACCTCTGTCCCCGCTAAACACTGAAGCTTTCTTT. This codes for CASLSGPLSPLNTEAFF.

Many counts were recorded for this clonotype. CDR3 in DNA: TGCGCCAGCAGCTTGGCCGGAGGTCGTGAAGCTTTCTTT. Residues: CASSLAGGREAFF. The J gene is TRBJ1-1, the V gene TRBV5-1; D remains ambiguous. CDR1 and CDR2 (germline): SGHRS, YFSETQ. The CDR3 runs 13 residues. V shed 0 bases and J shed 7 bases, with 10 bases lying between them.

The sample holds many counts of this clonotype. The chain employs TRBV20-1 and TRBJ2-2; 7 bases are shared with TRBD1. Losses at the gene ends were 6 bases for V and 8 bases for J; bases not matched to a gene: 3. Looked up from germline, CDR1 is DFQATT and CDR2 is SNEGSKA (reference sequence). The CDR3 is 11 residues long. The CDR3: CSAKDRGELFF. For the CDR3, the DNA is TGCAGTGCCAAGGACAGGGGGGAGCTGTTTTTT.

This clonotype was detected a few times. This chain uses TRBV27 with TRBJ2-5; D is undetermined. Germline CDR1 is MNHEY and CDR2 is SMNVEV (reference sequence). The V gene lost 2 bases and the J gene lost 4 bases, with 11 bases spanning the gap. The CDR3 consists of 14 residues. As DNA, the CDR3 is TGTGCCAGCAGTTTAACAAGTAACGGAGAGACCCAGTACTTC. It yields the protein CASSLTSNGETQYF.

This clonotype was observed many times. This chain uses TRBV30 with TRBJ2-6; D tentatively fits TRBD1 or TRBD2 (5 bases each). The CDR3 spans 15 residues. CDR1 and CDR2 (germline): GTSNPN, SVGIG (reference sequence). V lost 5 bases, J lost 0 bases, and 11 bases lay in between. The chain's CDR3 is CAWEGESSGANVLTF. The CDR3, as DNA: TGTGCCTGGGAAGGGGAGAGCTCTGGGGCCAACGTCCTGACTTTC.

The chain recombines TRBV5-5 with TRBJ2-5; unclear D gene. Trimming removed 3 bases from V and 5 bases from J, with 11 bases in between. Germline V gene sequence: CDR1 SGHKS, CDR2 YYEKEE (reference sequence). The CDR3 totals 13 residues. CDR3: CASSYEVGETQYF. The CDR3 DNA follows: TGTGCCAGCAGCTACGAGGTGGGGGAGACCCAGTACTTC.

This clonotype showed up many times. An end of the junction does not agree with germline; a read error may underlie this. The J gene is TRBJ2-2, the V gene TRBV7-7, with D maybe TRBD1 (5 bases). CDR3 size: 15 residues. Germline assignment: CDR1 SSHAT and CDR2 FNYEAQ (reference sequence). This CDR3 is CASSSAGSNTGELFF. CDR3 bases: TGTGCTAGCAGCTCCGCAGGGTCGAACACCGGGGAGCTGTTTTTT.